The clone carrying this T cell receptor beta chain was counted between two and nine times. TCRdb's copy holds only in-frame clones and misses some; the assay was immunoSEQ multiplex PCR. The sample consists of roughly 230,000 clones, over 75% of them appearing once. This specimen comes from a study of blood T cell repertoires in COVID-19. The clonotype was recovered from a woman aged 80 or over with acute or convalescent COVID-19. Sequenced material: peripheral blood.

CDR3 nucleotides: TGTGCCAGTAGTATTGAGCGACAGGGGAACTACGAGCAGTACTTC. It yields the protein CASSIERQGNYEQYF. The chain is built from TRBV19 and TRBJ2-7, with 8 bases lining up with TRBD1. The CDR3 has 15 residues. Per germline, CDR1 LNHDA and CDR2 SQIVND (reference sequence). V dropped 3 bases and J dropped 3; count of bases not matched to a gene: 7.